The text below deals with one T cell receptor (beta chain). The CDR3 sequence is 14 residues long. Germline assignment: CDR1 DFQATT and CDR2 SNEGSKA (reference sequence). Trimming cost V 2 bases and J 6 bases; bases outside gene matches: 10. With random hexamers, reverse transcription was performed on about 0.5 to 1 ug of RNA. TCRdb analysed the immunoSEQ multiplex PCR reads with MiXCR anew, one entry per CDR3 protein. The sample comprises around 80,000 distinct CDR3 sequences, around 94% of which are singletons, and less than 0.3% rests with the top ten. The source of the sample is a study of CD8 T cells in Susac syndrome.

The sequenced material came from CD8+ T cells from PBMCs. The V and J genes are TRBV20-1 and TRBJ2-7; 7 bases align to TRBD1. The TCR originated in a human donor in good health. CDR3: CSARSPDRAREQYF. In nucleotides, the CDR3 is TGCAGTGCTAGATCCCCTGACAGGGCGCGCGAGCAGTACTTC.